Below, 17 T cell receptor beta chains from the same sample are listed, as sequenced in a study of cytomegalovirus exposure and HLA in healthy donors (dated by TCRdb to 2015 to 2018). Receptors were amplified or captured by the immunoSEQ multiplex PCR assay. For the multiplex PCR, a mixture combining 60 forward primers for TCR Vbeta segments and 13 reverse primers for TCR Jbeta segments was used. The clones in this table, taken by TCRdb from immuneACCESS, are in-frame only. Not every clone is retained; where verified, under half of the shortfall comes from an unresolved V gene, and the cause of the rest is unknown. The sample profile shows 150,000 to 190,000 clones; roughly 84% of them were found once. The ten largest clones represent about 2.3% of the sample. The sequenced sample consisted of PBMCs. The receptors shown here come from a woman aged 18-35 years in good health and CMV-seronegative.

The genes are TRBV4-1 and TRBJ2-7; a weak D match, TRBD1 (6 bases). There are 15 residues in the CDR3. Germline lookup yields CDR1 MGHRA and CDR2 YSYEKL. V was pared by 1 base and J by 2 bases, with 12 bases between. The CDR3 is CASSQAGVRAYEQYF. The DNA of the CDR3 is TGCGCCAGCAGCCAAGCAGGGGTTCGCGCCTACGAGCAGTACTTC.

V usage is TRBV10-3 and J usage is TRBJ2-5, with TRBD1 identical over 9 bases. Germline V gives CDR1 ENHRY, CDR2 SYGVKD. Unmatched junction bases numbered 6, after V lost 2 bases and J lost 5 bases. The CDR3 length is 15 residues. CDR3 sequence: CAISERQGVGETQYF. CDR3 nucleotides: TGTGCCATCAGTGAGAGACAGGGGGTGGGGGAGACCCAGTACTTC.

The V gene is TRBV9, the J gene TRBJ2-7; TRBD2 aligns across 9 bases. This CDR3 contains 16 residues. V lost 1 base, J lost 1 base, and 6 bases stayed unmatched. CDR1 is SGDLS and CDR2 is YYNGEE in the germline V gene. CDR3 coding DNA: TGTGCCAGCAGCGTAAGGGCGGGAGGGGCGTCCTACGAGCAGTACTTC. Residues: CASSVRAGGASYEQYF. Complete variable domain (other parts from reference TRBV9 and TRBJ2-7): DSGVTQTPKHLITATGQRVTLRCSPRSGDLSVYWYQQSLDQGLQFLIQYYNGEERAKGNILERFSAQQFPDLHSELNLSSLELGDSALYFCASSVRAGGASYEQYFGPGTRLTVT.

This chain uses TRBV5-4 with TRBJ1-6; D is perhaps TRBD1 (6 bases). V was clipped by 4 bases and J by 8 bases, with 25 bases between them. The CDR3 is 18 residues long. Germline loops: CDR1 SGHNT, CDR2 YYREEE (reference sequence). The chain's CDR3 is CASSPRGGGSSSDSPLHF. The CDR3 DNA follows: TGTGCCAGCAGCCCCAGGGGAGGGGGAAGCTCGAGCGATTCACCCCTCCACTTT.

The CDR3 DNA reads as TGTGCCAGCAGCCGAGGACTAGCGGGCTCCTACGAGCAGTACTTC. Its protein product is CASSRGLAGSYEQYF. The chain carries TRBV6-1 and TRBJ2-7; TRBD2 matches at 11 bases. The V and J ends lost 6 bases and 0 bases, in that order; junction bases with no gene match: 4. Germline V gene data show CDR1 as MNHNS and CDR2 as SASEGT. The CDR3 runs 15 residues.

This clone came up once. V gene TRBV4-1 combines with J gene TRBJ1-4, with a weak D call TRBD1 (6 bases). Germline assignment: CDR1 MGHRA and CDR2 YSYEKL. The V gene lost 3 bases and the J gene lost 5 bases, with 13 bases spanning the gap. This CDR3 has 15 amino acids. The CDR3 DNA is TGCGCCAGCAGCCAGATACAGGGCCCCAATGAAAAACTGTTTTTT. This codes for CASSQIQGPNEKLFF.

The V gene is TRBV19, the J gene TRBJ2-1; TRBD2 might be the D (6 bases). V dropped 5 bases and J dropped 3 bases, with 14 bases sitting between them. Germline V lookup: CDR1 LNHDA, CDR2 SQIVND (reference sequence). The length of the CDR3 is 15 residues. The CDR3 DNA reads as TGTGCCAGTAGTGCCTCGGGACTGGACTACAATGAGCAGTTCTTC. Encoded protein: CASSASGLDYNEQFF.

The chain recombines TRBV28 with TRBJ2-4; D is possibly TRBD2 (6 bases). This CDR3 region has 14 residues. Germline V CDR1 and CDR2: MDHEN, SYDVKM. Trimming removed 4 bases at V and 4 bases at J, with 11 bases between. The CDR3 nucleotides read TGTGCCAGCAGTTCGTGGAGGGGTAAAAACATTCAGTACTTC. As protein: CASSSWRGKNIQYF. The whole variable domain, remainder taken from reference TRBV28 and TRBJ2-4, is DVKVTQSSRYLVKRTGEKVFLECVQDMDHENMFWYRQDPGLGLRLIYFSYDVKMKEKGDIPEGYSVSREKKERFSLILESASTNQTSMYLCASSSWRGKNIQYFGAGTRLSVL.

The CDR3 sequence is CASSDPGSSTEAFF. The DNA for the CDR3 is TGTGCCAGCAGCGACCCAGGGTCCAGCACTGAAGCTTTCTTT. The gene calls are TRBV27 and TRBJ1-1; TRBD1 is a possible D gene (5 bases). Trimming pared 6 bases from V and 4 bases from J, leaving 15 bases between. Germline assignment: CDR1 MNHEY and CDR2 SMNVEV (reference sequence). The CDR3 spans 14 residues.

The chain is built from TRBV28 and TRBJ2-3; 14 bases map to TRBD2. Germline V gene lookup returns CDR1 MDHEN and CDR2 SYDVKM. The CDR3 sequence is 19 residues long. Trimming removed 6 bases from V and 4 bases from J; junction bases left unmatched: 15. As DNA, the CDR3 is TGTGCCAGCAGCCGACTAGCGGGAGGGCCGGTACTAATTTCAGATACGCAGTATTTT. It codes for CASSRLAGGPVLISDTQYF.

This chain links TRBV15 with TRBJ2-3, with 8 bases that match TRBD1. Germline-derived CDR1 and CDR2 are LNHNV and YYDKDF (reference sequence). The CDR3 contains 12 residues. J was trimmed by 8 bases and V by 4 bases; bases with no gene match: 2. This chain's CDR3 is CATSTGQVTQYF. The CDR3 region has the DNA TGTGCCACCAGCACGGGACAGGTTACGCAGTATTTT.

This chain connects TRBV5-1 to TRBJ2-3; 9 positions match TRBD2. Germline loops: CDR1 SGHRS, CDR2 YFSETQ. This CDR3 is built from 15 residues. Trimming took 4 bases from V and 3 from J; bases not matched to a gene: 6. This CDR3 is CASSMSGRLTDTQYF. For the CDR3, the DNA is TGCGCCAGCAGCATGAGCGGGAGGTTGACAGATACGCAGTATTTT.

V gene TRBV19 combines with J gene TRBJ2-2; TRBD2 is a possible D gene (7 bases). Germline lookup yields CDR1 LNHDA and CDR2 SQIVND (reference sequence). Trimming took off 3 bases at V and 2 bases at J, with 16 bases between the two ends. The CDR3 extends over 17 amino acids. The CDR3 DNA reads as TGTGCCAGTAGTATGCACTACGGGGGGCGCAACACCGGGGAGCTGTTTTTT. As protein: CASSMHYGGRNTGELFF.

The chain recombines TRBV30 with TRBJ2-7, with D tentatively TRBD1 (5 bases). The germline V gene has CDR1 GTSNPN and CDR2 SVGIG (reference sequence). V gave up 6 bases and J gave up 0 bases, with 15 bases separating them. CDR3 length: 14 residues. In DNA form, the CDR3 reads TGTGCCTGTCCACGTCAGGGTACCTCCTACGAGCAGTACTTC. Amino acid sequence: CACPRQGTSYEQYF. Together with reference TRBV30 and TRBJ2-7, the CDR3 gives the full variable domain: SQTIHQWPATLVQPVGSPLSLECTVEGTSNPNLYWYRQAAGRGLQLLFYSVGIGQISSEVPQNLSASRPQDRQFILSSKKLLLSDSGFYLCACPRQGTSYEQYFGPGTRLTVT.

The chain uses TRBV28 and TRBJ2-1, with a weak D call TRBD2 (5 bases). V was pared by 10 bases and J by 10 bases, with 14 bases between. Germline CDR1 reads MDHEN; CDR2 reads SYDVKM. The CDR3 contains 11 residues. DNA for the CDR3: TGTGCCACCGAGAGGAGGAGCGAGCAGTTCTTC. Its protein is CATERRSEQFF.

The V gene is TRBV27, the J gene TRBJ1-6, with D hard to call. CDR3 length equals 16 residues. Trimming cost V 6 bases and J 0 bases, with 12 bases left between them. Germline V CDR1 and CDR2: MNHEY, SMNVEV (reference sequence). The CDR3 loop is CASSLRGSSYNSPLHF. In DNA, the CDR3 is TGTGCCAGCAGCCTTCGTGGGAGCTCCTATAATTCACCCCTCCACTTT.

V usage is TRBV11-2 and J usage is TRBJ2-1; 9 nucleotides line up with TRBD2. V trimming: 0 bases; J trimming: 4 bases; junction bases outside the gene matches: 4. This CDR3 comprises 16 residues. Germline values: CDR1 SGHAT, CDR2 FQNNGV. This CDR3 is CASSLDTSGYYNEQFF. CDR3 DNA sequence: TGTGCCAGCAGCTTAGACACTAGCGGGTATTACAATGAGCAGTTCTTC.